One sample yielded the 14 T cell receptor beta chains listed below, sequenced in a study of cytomegalovirus exposure and HLA in healthy donors. PCR amplification relied on 60 Vbeta primers (plus 13 Jbeta primers). Measured with immunoSEQ multiplex PCR; TCRdb has only the in-frame clones, and not every one. The data contain 80,000 to 95,000 clones, roughly 70% of them singletons. The sample comprised PBMCs. These TCRs come from a woman aged 45-60 years in good health and CMV-seropositive.

The chain is built from TRBV27 and TRBJ1-4, with D maybe TRBD1 (5 bases). The V and J ends lost 6 bases and 3 bases respectively, with 8 bases between them. The CDR3 spans 13 residues. Germline loops: CDR1 MNHEY, CDR2 SMNVEV (reference sequence). The CDR3 DNA follows: TGTGCCAGCAGGGGGCTATCTAATGAAAAACTGTTTTTT. Its translation: CASRGLSNEKLFF.

This rearrangement joins TRBV2 to TRBJ2-5, with 10 positions matching TRBD2. The J call is doubtful: the DNA matches TRBJ2-7 better. The CDR3 consists of 16 residues. Per the germline V gene, CDR1 is SNHLY and CDR2 is FYNNEI. Written as DNA, the CDR3 is TGTGCCAGCAGTGTGCTAGCGGGAGCCGGGGTTTACGAGCAGTACTTC. Protein: CASSVLAGAGVYEQYF.

The chain employs TRBV19 and TRBJ1-1; D might be TRBD1 (5 bases). Germline CDR1 and CDR2: LNHDA and SQIVND (reference sequence). The CDR3 is made up of 13 amino acids. V was shortened by 7 bases and J by 3 bases, with 12 bases between the two germline ends. This CDR3 is CASTPRVYTEAFF. The CDR3 coding sequence is TGTGCCAGTACCCCCAGGGTCTACACTGAAGCTTTCTTT.

The rearrangement uses TRBV11-1 and TRBJ2-7; 13 nucleotides agree with TRBD2. The CDR3 consists of 17 residues. The germline V gene has CDR1 SGHAT and CDR2 FQDESV (reference sequence). V dropped 6 bases and J dropped 3; count of bases not matched to a gene: 11. The DNA of the CDR3 is TGTGCCAGCAGTGTTGATGGACTAGCGGGAGATTTCTACGAGCAGTACTTC. Translation gives CASSVDGLAGDFYEQYF.

The V call is TRBV5-4, the J call TRBJ2-7; D uncertain. The CDR3 runs to 11 residues. V lost 3 bases and J 4 bases, leaving 5 bases between the germline ends. Germline loops: CDR1 SGHNT, CDR2 YYREEE (reference sequence). The CDR3 DNA reads as TGTGCCAGCAGCTCAGGTTACGAGCAGTACTTC. Translation: CASSSGYEQYF.

This chain connects TRBV5-6 to TRBJ2-1; D is possibly TRBD1 (6 bases). CDR1 is SGHDT and CDR2 is YYEEEE in the germline V gene. Trimming shortened V by 3 bases and J by 0 bases, and 10 bases separated the two germline ends. This CDR3 spans 15 amino acids. This CDR3 reads CASSSQGSSYNEQFF. The CDR3 coding sequence is TGTGCCAGCAGCTCTCAGGGGAGCTCCTACAATGAGCAGTTCTTC.

The rearrangement links TRBV4-2 to TRBJ1-2; TRBD1 agrees at 8 bases. The CDR3 runs 15 residues. The germline gives CDR1 LGHNA, CDR2 YNFKEQ. V was clipped by 3 bases and J by 3 bases; unmatched bases: 6. This chain's CDR3 is CASSQGAGQDYGYTF. The CDR3 bases are TGTGCCAGCAGCCAGGGAGCGGGACAGGACTATGGCTACACCTTC.

In nucleotides, the CDR3 is TGTGCCAGCTCATCAACTAGCGGAGGGGGGTACGAGCAGTACTTC. Translated, it gives CASSSTSGGGYEQYF. The rearrangement links TRBV18 to TRBJ2-7; 8 bases are a match to TRBD2. The CDR3 has 15 amino acids. Germline V gene data show CDR1 as KGHSH and CDR2 as LQKENI. The junction had 10 bases not matched to a gene; V was cut back by 5 bases and J by 4 bases. The variable domain in full, completed from reference TRBV18 and TRBJ2-7, reads NAGVMQNPRHLVRRRGQEARLRCSPMKGHSHVYWYRQLPEEGLKFMVYLQKENIIDESGMPKERFSAEFPKEGPSILRIQQVVRGDSAAYFCASSSTSGGGYEQYFGPGTRLTVT.

To note about this clone: An end of the junction differs from the germline gene, which may be a read error. The J gene is TRBJ2-6, the V gene TRBV13, with D unresolved. CDR3 size: 14 residues. Germline CDR1 is PRHDT and CDR2 is FYEKMQ (reference sequence). In nucleotides, the CDR3 is TGTGCCAGCAGCTCAAACTCTGAGGCCAACGTCCTGACTTTC. Translated: CASSSNSEANVLTF. The complete variable domain, with remaining parts taken from reference TRBV13 and TRBJ2-6, reads AAGVIQSPRHLIKEKRETATLKCYPIPRHDTVYWYQQGPGQDPQFLISFYEKMQSDKGSIPDRFSAQQFSDYHSELNMSSLELGDSALYFCASSSNSEANVLTFGAGSRLTVL.

The chain links TRBV2 to TRBJ1-5; 8 bases are a match to TRBD1. Germline V gene data show CDR1 as SNHLY and CDR2 as FYNNEI. With V trimmed by 6 bases and J by 2 bases, 9 bases remained unmatched. The CDR3 spans 16 residues. In DNA form, the CDR3 reads TGTGCCAGCAGAGAATCGACAGGGGTTGGCAATCAGCCCCAGCATTTT. Encoded protein: CASRESTGVGNQPQHF. The full variable domain, in which reference TRBV2 and TRBJ1-5 provide the parts outside the CDR3, is EPEVTQTPSHQVTQMGQEVILRCVPISNHLYFYWYRQILGQKVEFLVSFYNNEISEKSEIFDDQFSVERPDGSNFTLKIRSTKLEDSAMYFCASRESTGVGNQPQHFGDGTRLSIL.

This clone was detected once. The chain has TRBV28 and TRBJ1-2; TRBD1 matches at 8 bases. J lost 8 bases, V lost 5 bases, and 13 bases had no gene match. The CDR3 extends over 15 amino acids. The germline V gene has CDR1 MDHEN and CDR2 SYDVKM. The CDR3: CASSPSTGARAGYTF. The CDR3 DNA reads as TGTGCCAGCAGTCCCTCGACAGGGGCGAGGGCGGGCTACACCTTC.

This chain links TRBV2 with TRBJ1-5; D is unresolved. The V end lost 6 bases, the J end lost 0 bases, and 12 bases lay between the germline ends. The CDR3 spans 15 residues. Per the germline V gene, CDR1 is SNHLY and CDR2 is FYNNEI. The DNA for the CDR3 is TGTGCCAGCAGGAGGACTGAGAATAGCAATCAGCCCCAGCATTTT. Amino acids: CASRRTENSNQPQHF.

The V call is TRBV7-6, the J call TRBJ2-7, with 9 bases aligning to TRBD2. V trimming: 1 base; J trimming: 2 bases; junction bases outside the gene matches: 3. CDR1 is SGHVS and CDR2 is FNYEAQ in the germline V gene. The CDR3 spans 15 residues. CDR3 sequence (DNA): TGTGCCAGCAGCTTAGGGGGACTAGCAGCCTACGAGCAGTACTTC. This encodes CASSLGGLAAYEQYF.

This clone was detected only once. The chain carries TRBV7-9 and TRBJ2-1; TRBD2 matches at 12 bases. Looked up from germline, CDR1 is SEHNR and CDR2 is FQNEAQ (reference sequence). V was pared by 5 bases and J by 10 bases, with 12 bases of the junction left unmatched. This CDR3 contains 16 residues. The CDR3: CASSDPVGLAGREQFF. The CDR3 nucleotides are TGTGCCAGCAGCGACCCCGTCGGACTAGCGGGACGGGAGCAGTTCTTC.